This T cell receptor (beta chain) was found in a study of early T cells in non-severe SARS-CoV-2 infection. In the library, individual cDNA molecules carried attached unique molecular identifiers. Using its own MiXCR run on the 5' RACE reads, TCRdb lists one record per CDR3 protein. The table includes tens of thousands of distinct CDR3 sequences, over 7.5% detected once. The table lists this clonotype with many counts. Sequencing was carried out using whole blood. This TCR derives from an adult who was a healthcare worker with PCR-confirmed SARS-CoV-2 infection or an uninfected control (not recorded which).

CDR3 nucleotide sequence: TGCAGTGCTAGAGATCTCACGGCTAACTATGGCTACACCTTC. Translated, it gives CSARDLTANYGYTF. The chain links TRBV20-1 to TRBJ1-2; D gene uncertain. Trimming cost V 0 bases and J 0 bases, with 8 bases left between them. From germline, CDR1 is DFQATT and CDR2 SNEGSKA (reference sequence). This CDR3 spans 14 amino acids.